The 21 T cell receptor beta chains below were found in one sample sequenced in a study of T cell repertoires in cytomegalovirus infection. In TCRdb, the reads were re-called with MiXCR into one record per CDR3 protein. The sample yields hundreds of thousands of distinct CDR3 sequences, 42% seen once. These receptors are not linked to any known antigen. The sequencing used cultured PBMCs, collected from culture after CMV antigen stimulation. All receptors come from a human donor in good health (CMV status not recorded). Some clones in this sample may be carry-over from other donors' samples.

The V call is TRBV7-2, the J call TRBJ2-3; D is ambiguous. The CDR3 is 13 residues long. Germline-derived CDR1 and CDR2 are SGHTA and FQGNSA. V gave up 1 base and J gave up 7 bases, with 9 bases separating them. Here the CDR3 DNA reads TGTGCCAGCAGCTTAGTAGGGCGAAATACGCAGTATTTT. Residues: CASSLVGRNTQYF.

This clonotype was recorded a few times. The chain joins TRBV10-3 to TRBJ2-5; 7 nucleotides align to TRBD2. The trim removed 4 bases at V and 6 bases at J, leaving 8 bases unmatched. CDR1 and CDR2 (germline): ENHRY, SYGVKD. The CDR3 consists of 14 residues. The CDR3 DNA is TGTGCCATCAGTGGCTGGGAGGGAGGAAAGACCCAGTACTTC. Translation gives CAISGWEGGKTQYF.

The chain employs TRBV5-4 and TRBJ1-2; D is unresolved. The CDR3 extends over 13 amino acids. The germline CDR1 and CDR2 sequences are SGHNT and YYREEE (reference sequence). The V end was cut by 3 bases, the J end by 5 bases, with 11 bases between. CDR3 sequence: CASSSTGWYGYTF. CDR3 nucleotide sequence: TGTGCCAGCAGCTCGACGGGGTGGTATGGCTACACCTTC.

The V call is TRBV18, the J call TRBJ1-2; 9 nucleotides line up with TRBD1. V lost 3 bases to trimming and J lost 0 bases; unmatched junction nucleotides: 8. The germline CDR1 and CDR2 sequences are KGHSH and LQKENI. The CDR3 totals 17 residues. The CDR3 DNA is TGTGCCAGCTCACCGCGACAGGGGGTGGAAGCTAACTATGGCTACACCTTC. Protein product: CASSPRQGVEANYGYTF.

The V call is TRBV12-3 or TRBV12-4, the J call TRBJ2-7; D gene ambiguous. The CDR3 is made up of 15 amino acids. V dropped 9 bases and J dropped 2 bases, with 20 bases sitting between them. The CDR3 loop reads CARLRPGSRTYEQYF. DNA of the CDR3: TGTGCCAGGTTGCGACCGGGCAGTAGAACCTACGAGCAGTACTTC.

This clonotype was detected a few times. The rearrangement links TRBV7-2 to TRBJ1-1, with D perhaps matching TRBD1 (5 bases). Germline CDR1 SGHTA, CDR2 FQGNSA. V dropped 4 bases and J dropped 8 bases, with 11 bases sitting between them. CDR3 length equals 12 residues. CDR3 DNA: TGTGCCAGCAGCTCCACAGGTTCCGAAGCTTTCTTT. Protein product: CASSSTGSEAFF.

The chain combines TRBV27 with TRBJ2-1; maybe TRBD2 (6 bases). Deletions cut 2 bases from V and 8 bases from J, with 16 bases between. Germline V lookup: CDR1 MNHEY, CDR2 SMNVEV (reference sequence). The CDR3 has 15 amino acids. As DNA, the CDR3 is TGTGCCAGCAGTTTACTACCTCTAACGGGGGATGAGCAGTTCTTC. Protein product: CASSLLPLTGDEQFF.

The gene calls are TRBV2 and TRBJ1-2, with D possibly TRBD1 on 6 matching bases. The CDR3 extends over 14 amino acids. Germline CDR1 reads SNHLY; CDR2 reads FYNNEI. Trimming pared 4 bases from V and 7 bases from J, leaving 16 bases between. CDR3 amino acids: CASSGIFGGGGYTF. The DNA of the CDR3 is TGTGCCAGCAGTGGAATTTTTGGGGGCGGTGGCTACACCTTC.

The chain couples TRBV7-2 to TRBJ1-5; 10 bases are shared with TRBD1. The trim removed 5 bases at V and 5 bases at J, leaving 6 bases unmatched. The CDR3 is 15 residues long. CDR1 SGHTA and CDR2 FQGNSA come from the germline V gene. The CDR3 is CASSTTGGAYQPQHF. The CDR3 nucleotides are TGTGCCAGCAGCACGACAGGGGGCGCGTATCAGCCCCAGCATTTT.

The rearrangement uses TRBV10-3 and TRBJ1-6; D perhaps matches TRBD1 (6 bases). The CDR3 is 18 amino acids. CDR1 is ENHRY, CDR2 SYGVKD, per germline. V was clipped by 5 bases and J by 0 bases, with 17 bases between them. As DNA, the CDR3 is TGTGCCATCAGTAAGAGACAGGACCCGAGCTCCTATAATTCACCCCTCCACTTT. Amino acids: CAISKRQDPSSYNSPLHF.

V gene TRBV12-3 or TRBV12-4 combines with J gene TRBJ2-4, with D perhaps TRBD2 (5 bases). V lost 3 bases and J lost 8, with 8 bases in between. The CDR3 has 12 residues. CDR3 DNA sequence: TGTGCCAGCAGTTTCGGGGTCCACATTCAGTACTTC. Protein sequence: CASSFGVHIQYF.

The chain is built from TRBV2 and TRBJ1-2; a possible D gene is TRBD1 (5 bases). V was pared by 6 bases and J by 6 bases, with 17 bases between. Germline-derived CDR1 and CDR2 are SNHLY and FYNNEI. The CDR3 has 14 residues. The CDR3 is CASRPPGAWNGYTF. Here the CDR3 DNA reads TGTGCCAGCAGGCCCCCCGGGGCATGGAATGGCTACACCTTC.

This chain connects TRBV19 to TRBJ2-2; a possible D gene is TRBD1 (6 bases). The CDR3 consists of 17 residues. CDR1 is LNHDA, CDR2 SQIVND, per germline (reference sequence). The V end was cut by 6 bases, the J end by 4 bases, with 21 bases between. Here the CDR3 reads CASSLGSSGHRTGELFF. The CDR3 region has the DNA TGTGCCAGTAGCCTAGGCTCATCGGGACACCGCACCGGGGAGCTGTTTTTT.

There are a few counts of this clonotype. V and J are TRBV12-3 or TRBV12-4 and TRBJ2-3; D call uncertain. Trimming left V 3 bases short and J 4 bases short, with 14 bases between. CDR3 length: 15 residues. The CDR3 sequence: CASSFRPRRSDTQYF. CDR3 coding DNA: TGTGCCAGCAGTTTCCGGCCCCGCCGCTCAGATACGCAGTATTTT.

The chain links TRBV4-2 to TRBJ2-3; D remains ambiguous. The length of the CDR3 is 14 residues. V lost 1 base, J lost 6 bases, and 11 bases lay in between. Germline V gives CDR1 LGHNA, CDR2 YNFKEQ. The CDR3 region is CASSQGRTIDTQYF. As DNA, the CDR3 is TGTGCCAGCAGCCAAGGACGGACCATCGATACGCAGTATTTT.

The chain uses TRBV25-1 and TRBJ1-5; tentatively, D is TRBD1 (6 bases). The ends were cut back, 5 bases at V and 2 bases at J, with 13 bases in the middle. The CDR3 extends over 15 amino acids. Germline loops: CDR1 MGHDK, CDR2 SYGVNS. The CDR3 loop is CASSPGALGNQPQHF. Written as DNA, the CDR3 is TGTGCCAGCAGTCCGGGGGCTCTTGGCAATCAGCCCCAGCATTTT.

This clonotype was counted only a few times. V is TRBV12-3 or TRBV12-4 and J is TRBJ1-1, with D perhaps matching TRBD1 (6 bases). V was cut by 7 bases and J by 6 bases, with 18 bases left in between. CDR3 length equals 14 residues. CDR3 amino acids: CASTPLGGDAEAFF. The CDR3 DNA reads TGTGCCAGCACCCCCCTTGGGGGCGACGCTGAAGCTTTCTTT.

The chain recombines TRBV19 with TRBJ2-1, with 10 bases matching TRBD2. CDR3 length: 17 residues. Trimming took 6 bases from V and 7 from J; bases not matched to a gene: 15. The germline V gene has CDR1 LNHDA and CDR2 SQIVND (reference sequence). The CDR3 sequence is CASRAGLAQTGGNEQFF. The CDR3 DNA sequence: TGTGCCAGTAGGGCGGGACTAGCGCAAACCGGGGGGAATGAGCAGTTCTTC.

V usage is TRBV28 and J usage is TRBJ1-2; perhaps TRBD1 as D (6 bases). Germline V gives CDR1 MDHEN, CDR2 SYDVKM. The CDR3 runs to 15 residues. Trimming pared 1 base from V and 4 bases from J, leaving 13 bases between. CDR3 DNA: TGTGCCAGCAGTTTATTAGCAGGGGAGGCCTATGGCTACACCTTC. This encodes CASSLLAGEAYGYTF.

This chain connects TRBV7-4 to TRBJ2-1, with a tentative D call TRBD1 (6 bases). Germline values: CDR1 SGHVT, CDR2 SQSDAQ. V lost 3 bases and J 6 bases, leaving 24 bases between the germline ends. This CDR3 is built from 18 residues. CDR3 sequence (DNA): TGTGCCAGCAGCTTGTCATTTGGTACAGGGTCCGGAGGCAATGAGCAGTTCTTC. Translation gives CASSLSFGTGSGGNEQFF.

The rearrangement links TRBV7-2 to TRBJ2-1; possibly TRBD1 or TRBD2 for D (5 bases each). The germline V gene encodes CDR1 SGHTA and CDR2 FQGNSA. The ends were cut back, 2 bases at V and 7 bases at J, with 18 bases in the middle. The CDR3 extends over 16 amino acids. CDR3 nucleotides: TGTGCCAGCAGCTTACAGGGACCCAGATATATGAATGAGCAGTTCTTC. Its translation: CASSLQGPRYMNEQFF.